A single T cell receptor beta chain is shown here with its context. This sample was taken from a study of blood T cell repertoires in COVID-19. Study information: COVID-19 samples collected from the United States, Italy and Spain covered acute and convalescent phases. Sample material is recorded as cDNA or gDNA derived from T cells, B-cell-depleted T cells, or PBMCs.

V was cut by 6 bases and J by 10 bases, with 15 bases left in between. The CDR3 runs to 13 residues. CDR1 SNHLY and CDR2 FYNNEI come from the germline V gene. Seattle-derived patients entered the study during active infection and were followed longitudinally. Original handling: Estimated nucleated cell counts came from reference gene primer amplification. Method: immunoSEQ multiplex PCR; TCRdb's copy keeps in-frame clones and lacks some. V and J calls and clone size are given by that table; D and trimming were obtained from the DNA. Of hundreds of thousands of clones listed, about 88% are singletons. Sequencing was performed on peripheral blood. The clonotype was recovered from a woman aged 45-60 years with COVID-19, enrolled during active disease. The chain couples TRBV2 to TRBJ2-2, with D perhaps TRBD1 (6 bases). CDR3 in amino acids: CASRETGPMELFF. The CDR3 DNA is TGTGCCAGCAGGGAGACAGGACCCATGGAGCTGTTTTTT.